What follows is one TCR beta chain and its context. Each subset's genomic DNA was split evenly across several immunoSEQ plates. Repertoires were generated with immunoSEQ multiplex PCR, while TCRdb's copy carries only in-frame clones and drops some. The top ten clones hold roughly 1.7% of a sample with about 2.2 million clones, around 95% of them seen once. The CDR3 covers 14 residues. Deletions cut 6 bases from V and 3 bases from J, with 15 bases between. Germline CDR1 reads SNHLY; CDR2 reads FYNNEI. Naive CD8 cells comprised CD45RO-negative, CCR7-positively selected cells, excluding terminally differentiated effector memory CD45RA+ cells. The sample originates from a study of shared clonotypes between healthy human individuals.

The rearrangement uses TRBV2 and TRBJ2-7; tentatively, D is TRBD1 (5 bases). The sequence was collected from a man younger than 35 in good health. Some clones in this sample may be carry-over from other donors' samples. Sequences were obtained from naive CD8+ T cells from PBMCs. For the CDR3, the DNA is TGTGCCAGCAGCACGACAGCCACCGACTACGAGCAGTACTTC. It is translated as CASSTTATDYEQYF.